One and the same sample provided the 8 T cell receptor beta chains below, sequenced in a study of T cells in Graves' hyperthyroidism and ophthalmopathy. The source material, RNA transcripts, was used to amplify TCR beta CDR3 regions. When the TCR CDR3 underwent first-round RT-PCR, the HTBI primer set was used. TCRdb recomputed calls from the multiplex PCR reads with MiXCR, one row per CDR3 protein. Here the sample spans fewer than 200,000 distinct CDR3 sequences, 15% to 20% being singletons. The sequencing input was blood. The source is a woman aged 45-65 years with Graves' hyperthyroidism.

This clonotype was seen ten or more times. CDR3 amino acids: CASSEAGNSGNTIYF. CDR3 coding DNA: TGTGCCAGCAGTGAAGCTGGGAACTCTGGAAACACCATATATTTT. The chain uses TRBV2 and TRBJ1-3; no clear D. CDR3 length: 15 amino acids. Germline V gene data show CDR1 as SNHLY and CDR2 as FYNNEI. The germline V and J ends were trimmed by 0 bases and 0 bases, with 6 bases remaining between them.

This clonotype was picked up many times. This CDR3 is CASSFPTGELFF. CDR3 DNA sequence: TGTGCCAGCAGCTTTCCCACCGGGGAGCTGTTTTTT. The rearrangement links TRBV6-1 to TRBJ2-2, with D uncertain. V was shortened by 6 bases and J by 4 bases, with 6 bases between the two germline ends. This CDR3 region has 12 residues. Germline V lookup: CDR1 MNHNS, CDR2 SASEGT.

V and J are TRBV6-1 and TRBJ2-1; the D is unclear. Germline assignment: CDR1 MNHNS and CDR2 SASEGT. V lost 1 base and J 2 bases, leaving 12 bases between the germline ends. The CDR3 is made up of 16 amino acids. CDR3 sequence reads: CASSEVGDYTYNEQFF. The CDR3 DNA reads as TGTGCCAGCAGTGAAGTAGGTGATTATACCTACAATGAGCAGTTCTTC.

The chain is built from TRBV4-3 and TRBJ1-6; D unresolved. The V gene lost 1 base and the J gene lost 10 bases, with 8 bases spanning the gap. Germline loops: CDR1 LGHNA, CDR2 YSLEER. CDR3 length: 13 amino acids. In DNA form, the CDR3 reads TGCGCCAGCAGCCAAGGAGGCGAATCACCCCTCCACTTT. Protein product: CASSQGGESPLHF.

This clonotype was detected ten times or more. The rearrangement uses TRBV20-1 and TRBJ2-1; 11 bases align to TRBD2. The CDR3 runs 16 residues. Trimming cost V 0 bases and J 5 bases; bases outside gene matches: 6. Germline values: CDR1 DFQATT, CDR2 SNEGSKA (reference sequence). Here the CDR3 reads CSARDPSGGLDNEQFF. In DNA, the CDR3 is TGCAGTGCTAGAGACCCTAGCGGGGGGCTCGACAATGAGCAGTTCTTC.

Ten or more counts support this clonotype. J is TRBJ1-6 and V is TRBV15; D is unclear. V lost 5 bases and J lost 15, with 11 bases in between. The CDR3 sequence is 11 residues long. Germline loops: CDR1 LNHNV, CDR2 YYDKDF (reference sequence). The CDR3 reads CATSPRSHLHF. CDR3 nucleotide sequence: TGTGCCACCAGCCCTCGGAGTCACCTCCACTTT. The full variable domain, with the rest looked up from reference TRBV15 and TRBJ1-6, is DAMVIQNPRYQVTQFGKPVTLSCSQTLNHNVMYWYQQKSSQAPKLLFHYYDKDFNNEADTPDNFQSRRPNTSFCFLDIRSPGLGDTAMYLCATSPRSHLHFGNGTRLTVT.

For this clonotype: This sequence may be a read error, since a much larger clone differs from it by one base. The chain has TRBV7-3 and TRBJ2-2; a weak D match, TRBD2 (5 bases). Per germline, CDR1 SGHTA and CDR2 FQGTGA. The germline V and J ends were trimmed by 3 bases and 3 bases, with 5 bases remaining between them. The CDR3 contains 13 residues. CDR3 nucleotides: TGTGCCAGCAGCTTGGAGGACACCGGGGAGCTGTTTTTT. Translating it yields CASSLEDTGELFF.

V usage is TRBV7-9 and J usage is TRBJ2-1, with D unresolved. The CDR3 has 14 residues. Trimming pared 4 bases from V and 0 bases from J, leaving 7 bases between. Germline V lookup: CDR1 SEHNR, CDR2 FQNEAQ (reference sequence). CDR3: CASSWRSSYNEQFF. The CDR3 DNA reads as TGTGCCAGCAGCTGGCGCAGCTCCTACAATGAGCAGTTCTTC.